The rows below give T cell receptor beta chains drawn from one sample of a study of monozygotic twins with inflammatory bowel disease. Reanalyzing the 5' RACE reads, TCRdb keeps one entry per CDR3 protein, without DNA. The listing contains some 150,000 distinct CDR3 sequences. The sequenced sample was blood. The receptors were sampled from a human donor with ulcerative colitis or Crohn's disease, or a healthy co-twin of an affected twin (not recorded which). CDR3s include the opening cysteine and the closing phenylalanine or tryptophan.

TRBV7-3	TRBJ2-1	CASSSSRTNEQFF
TRBV4-3	TRBJ2-1	CASSPIGQREYNEQFF
TRBV3-1	TRBJ1-4	CASSSMGADEKLFF
TRBV4-2	TRBJ2-2	CASSQEGGQNTGELFF
TRBV7-3	TRBJ2-1	CASSLTSGSDEQFF
TRBV18	TRBJ2-7	CASSPSGQGAEQYF
TRBV15	TRBJ2-1	CATSSLKTGSYNEQFF
TRBV24-1	TRBJ2-1	CATSSPQETASYNEQFF
TRBV7-2	TRBJ1-1	CASSLADRAQAFF
TRBV20-1	TRBJ2-7	CSARGDLGYEQYF
TRBV15	TRBJ1-5	CATSRGGAGQPQHF
TRBV12-3/TRBV12-4	TRBJ2-4	CASSFSGGNGNIQYF
TRBV5-1	TRBJ2-7	CAFNRTGYLPHVSYEQYF
TRBV12-3/TRBV12-4	TRBJ2-1	CASSFYQTGNYEQFF
TRBV7-3	TRBJ2-1	CASSSPVASGGQQFF
TRBV15	TRBJ2-7	CATSGGENYEQYF
TRBV7-8	TRBJ2-1	CASSPSAGARGQFF
TRBV5-6	TRBJ2-7	CASSLGRGRSSYEQYF
TRBV20-1	TRBJ1-4	CSARGGTDEKLFF
TRBV30	TRBJ1-6	CACSLGGVPPLHF
TRBV7-2	TRBJ1-3	CASSRDGTLSGNTIYF
TRBV12-3/TRBV12-4	TRBJ2-2	CALGGTSGATGELFF
TRBV7-2	TRBJ2-7	CASRAPGTGPYEQYF
TRBV4-1	TRBJ2-3	CASSHPPVGQGFMDTQYF
TRBV29-1	TRBJ2-1	CSVVGTGESYNEQFF
TRBV7-9	TRBJ2-2	CASSLRTGNTGELFF
TRBV7-9	TRBJ1-5	CASSLGTGGPNQPQHF
TRBV5-1	TRBJ1-3	CASSLTSGHPGSTIYF
TRBV5-1	TRBJ2-7	CASSLATGAYEQYF
TRBV2	TRBJ1-5	CASSAQSYQPQHF
TRBV5-4	TRBJ2-5	CASSLDRGERETQYF
TRBV12-3/TRBV12-4	TRBJ2-5	CASSPPGQGVETQYF
TRBV27	TRBJ2-7	CASRGIQAGVEQYF
TRBV2	TRBJ2-3	CASSSVTDTQYF
TRBV12-3/TRBV12-4	TRBJ2-7	CASRQGATAEQYF
TRBV18	TRBJ1-3	CASSEGAGNTIYF
TRBV7-2	TRBJ1-1	CASSLVVRGTTEAFF
TRBV7-6	TRBJ1-5	CASSLDLGNQPQHF
TRBV9	TRBJ1-1	CASSVGFGEAFF
TRBV7-9	TRBJ2-3	CASSSYPSGRGTDTQYF
TRBV20-1	TRBJ2-3	CSAAGTSDLTDTQYF
TRBV5-1	TRBJ1-6	CASSLTGDSSPLHF
TRBV5-1	TRBJ2-3	CASSLASYTQYF
TRBV20-1	TRBJ2-7	CSARGVAGLYEQYF
TRBV10-3	TRBJ2-3	CAISAGVITDTQYF
TRBV12-3/TRBV12-4	TRBJ2-7	CASSLVAGFYEQYF
TRBV5-1	TRBJ2-2	CASSLREPGELFF
TRBV5-1	TRBJ2-5	CASTTWAGGETQYF
TRBV28	TRBJ1-2	CASRSGYGYTF
TRBV12-3/TRBV12-4	TRBJ2-7	CASSEPGLAGTISSYEQYF
TRBV7-9	TRBJ1-5	CASSSGQGSQPQHF
TRBV10-3	TRBJ2-2	CAISPTTNGELFF
TRBV12-3/TRBV12-4	TRBJ1-1	CASSSITGTEAFF
TRBV11-2	TRBJ2-7	CASSFSTEGEQYF
TRBV12-3/TRBV12-4	TRBJ2-7	CASSLGLGEQYF
TRBV4-2	TRBJ2-1	CASSQERVSYNEQFF
TRBV5-6	TRBJ1-6	CASSLRGPNSPLHF
TRBV7-9	TRBJ1-2	CASSLEDRGLDGYTF
TRBV29-1	TRBJ1-5	CSVADSNQPQHF